The entry below describes one T cell receptor beta chain. Its target is not known. Produced via immunoSEQ multiplex PCR; TCRdb's table is partial and in-frame only. This table holds 85,000 to 130,000 clones, about 89% found once. The record originates from a study of T cell responses to AZD1222 COVID-19 vaccine. Trimming left V 5 bases short and J 7 bases short, with 17 bases between. This CDR3 spans 14 amino acids. Germline V gene lookup returns CDR1 ENHRY and CDR2 SYGVKD. Study-wide results and limits: Nearly half of spike-specific TCRs reportedly target unmutated variant regions.

The source of this sequence is an adult who received the MenACWY meningococcal vaccine as a control. Sequenced here: peripheral blood, sampled 28 days after the second dose of the MenACWY control vaccine. The V call is TRBV10-3, the J call TRBJ1-2; weak D call: TRBD1 (5 bases). The CDR3 sequence: CAISSPRTPTGYTF. DNA for the CDR3: TGTGCCATCAGTTCCCCTCGGACACCTACTGGCTACACCTTC.